Here is one T cell receptor (beta chain) with its context. This receptor's antigen is unknown. No base quality values were provided; no much bigger clone lies one nucleotide off. Using the deep immunoSEQ assay, TCR CDR3 regions were amplified from genomic DNA by multiplex PCR. For each cell subset, the extracted genomic DNA was distributed evenly across all wells of several immunoSEQ 96-well plates, and each plate served as one replicate. For sorted subsets, 200 ng of genomic DNA, equivalent to around 31,000 T cell genomes, went into each replicate PCR. Purified libraries were quantified with a Qubit 3.0 fluorometer, sized on a Bioanalyzer 2100, and re-quantified with the KAPA Library Quantification kit. Every immunoSEQ 96-well plate was sequenced on a separate single-read 150-cycle Illumina NextSeq 550 flow cell. In the authors' own workflow: Because the immunoSEQ output held only junctional sequences and lacked quality scores, the filtering could not match the filtering applied to full-length reads. To assign V/J genes and CDR3, sequences were annotated using PyIR, a Python wrapper for IgBLAST v1.9, with IMGT germline references. Any read was removed if the V/J assignment was weak (E-value above 1e-6), the CDR3 was missing, or the read contained stop codons, out-of-frame junctions, or ambiguous translated residues. V3J clonotypes were defined by identical inferred V gene, J gene, and CDR3 amino acid sequence. Percentage overlap between repertoires was calculated by dividing the number of shared unique clonotypes by the size of the smaller repertoire. Richness of each repertoire was evaluated using RTK rarefaction, the Chao1 estimator, and Recon v2.1 estimates of unobserved clonotypes. For all TCRbeta clonotypes obtained by the gDNA method from a few donors, generation probabilities were computed with OLGA. This is the immuneACCESS table as TCRdb keeps it, with only in-frame sequences that have V and J called. A part of the clones is gone; compared with another copy, unresolved V genes explain less than half, and the rest is unexplained. The V and J calls and clone size were taken over from that table, and D and trimming were inferred from the DNA. Counted in this sample were 1,500,000 or so clones; 96% of them appeared once. The top ten constitute approximately 1% of the sample.

V was cut back by 5 bases and J by 1 base, leaving a gap of 11 bases between them. Sequences SGHDT (CDR1) and YYEEEE (CDR2) are obtained from the germline V gene. The CDR3 sequence holds 14 residues, the cysteine and phenylalanine included. Left in the record is the CDR3 DNA by itself, 42 bases read in frame from the first base. The record originates from a study of shared clonotypes between healthy human individuals (dated by TCRdb to 2019 to 2021). In the study overall: The cohort comprised two women and a few men aged 18 to 49 years. Per donor, three plates each were used for CD4 naive and CD4 memory, two for CD8 naive, and one for CD8 memory. To estimate repertoire size and how much clonotype sharing occurs between individuals, the study deeply sequenced the blood TCR repertoires of about five healthy adults. To increase sequencing depth and limit assay-specific biases, different laboratories used diverse techniques to prepare libraries and sequence TCR repertoires. Per donor, leukapheresis produced somewhere between about 0.9 and 9.5 billion PBMCs.

General study outcomes and caveats: Sampling was restricted to blood, and TCR repertoires in tissues likely differ from the TCR repertoires found in blood. The genetic and exposure-history diversity represented was limited by the small number of donors. Compared with non-shared clonotypes, clonotypes shared by all four sorted-subset donors had higher generation probabilities. When several donors were compared, the shared fraction of clonotypes was about 5% for naive CD4, approximately 3.3% for naive CD8, roughly 2.5% for memory CD4, and roughly 0.4% for memory CD8. Pairwise subsampling indicated that sequencing depth was expected to affect the degree of clonotype sharing among donors. Naive subsets generally had larger estimated clonotype richness than memory subsets did. Rarefaction of sorted-subset datasets indicated incomplete sequencing despite the large sequencing depth.

The donors were healthy, HIV-negative adults who had no recently reported acute infections or vaccinations. Every donor was a Caucasian adult residing in Nashville, Tennessee, USA. CD4+ T cells were enriched by magnetic negative selection, after which naive cells were positively selected on CD45RA and the negative fraction was taken as the memory subset. Blood was collected by leukapheresis, and PBMCs were isolated by Ficoll-Histopaque density gradient centrifugation and then cryopreserved in liquid nitrogen vapor phase. Analytical flow cytometry was used to check the purity and quantity of every magnetically sorted T cell population. From each sorted fraction, genomic DNA was isolated and quantified by UV absorbance on a Nanodrop 2000c.

The sequence derives from a man younger than 45 in good health. The specimen sequenced was naive CD4+ T cells sorted from blood. The meaning of the sample's cell subset or site label: CD45RA+ positively selected. The rearrangement joined TRBV5-6 to TRBJ2-3; the D region possibly corresponds to TRBD2 (6 bases align). The DNA sequence is as follows: TGTGCCAGCAGTAGGGCTAGCGGCACAGATACGCAGTATTTT. This is translated as CASSRASGTDTQYF.